This TCR beta chain came from a study of siplizumab effects on memory and regulatory T cells. Per individual sample, about 97,000 TCR templates were assayed. Assay: immunoSEQ multiplex PCR; the TCRdb copy retains only in-frame clones and omits some. This sample carries some 100,000 clones, 92% of them seen once, and the ten largest clones take around 0.68%. The germline V gene encodes CDR1 SGHAT and CDR2 FQNNGV. V was trimmed by 1 base and J by 2 bases, leaving 12 bases between them. The CDR3 has 15 amino acids. A word on this clone: Its matching antigen is unknown.

Overall study findings and caveats: Poor capture below about 10^-5 frequency left most alloreactive clones unmapped to unstimulated subsets. Alloreactive sequences tracing back to unstimulated CD4+ memory cells fell significantly with siplizumab. Naive T cells apparently outstripped memory cells in diversity and seemed major alloresponse contributors.

The sequence was obtained from a human donor in good health. The sequenced sample was Tregs sorted from blood. The V call is TRBV11-2, the J call TRBJ2-7; D possibly corresponds to TRBD1 (6 bases). The CDR3 here is CASSLVTGSPYEQYF. CDR3 in DNA: TGTGCCAGCAGCTTAGTAACAGGGAGCCCCTACGAGCAGTACTTC.